One and the same sample provided the 31 T cell receptor beta chains below, sequenced in a study of blood T cell repertoires in COVID-19. The data were produced by immunoSEQ multiplex PCR, yet TCRdb's version contains in-frame clones alone and is incomplete. The table lists 450,000 to 500,000 clones, 87% of them singletons. The sample was PBMCs or T cells enriched from blood (not recorded which). The receptors come from a woman aged 18-29 years who had recovered from COVID-19.

The rearrangement links TRBV4-2 to TRBJ2-3; 12 bases map to TRBD2. Germline CDR1 and CDR2: LGHNA and YNFKEQ. The J segment lost 5 bases and the V segment lost 1 base, leaving 7 bases of the junction unmatched. There are 17 residues in the CDR3. The CDR3 bases are TGTGCCAGCAGCCAAGCTAGCGGGGGGGCCGGGGGAGATACGCAGTATTTT. The encoded protein is CASSQASGGAGGDTQYF.

Concerning this clone: The same CDR3 can be traced to other DNA sequences in this sample. CDR3 in DNA: TGTGCCAGCAGCTCCCAATTGAACACTGAAGCTTTCTTT. Amino acid sequence: CASSSQLNTEAFF. This chain connects TRBV11-2 to TRBJ1-1; D is undetermined. V was trimmed by 4 bases and J by 0 bases, leaving 6 bases between them. This CDR3 region has 13 residues. CDR1 and CDR2 from the germline V gene are SGHAT and FQNNGV.

V usage is TRBV27 and J usage is TRBJ1-4; a weak D match, TRBD1 (6 bases). The length of the CDR3 is 16 residues. Germline lookup yields CDR1 MNHEY and CDR2 SMNVEV (reference sequence). The V end lost 3 bases, the J end lost 3 bases, and 14 bases lay between the germline ends. CDR3 in amino acids: CASSFTGGTSNEKLFF. In nucleotides, the CDR3 is TGTGCCAGCAGTTTTACGGGGGGCACGTCTAATGAAAAACTGTTTTTT.

The chain carries TRBV4-1 and TRBJ1-3; D remains unclear. The germline V gene has CDR1 MGHRA and CDR2 YSYEKL. Trimming cost V 1 base and J 4 bases, with 14 bases left between them. The CDR3 is 16 residues long. CDR3 region: CASSQVLRAGGNTIYF. The CDR3 bases are TGCGCCAGCAGCCAAGTTTTGAGGGCAGGAGGAAACACCATATATTTT.

V usage is TRBV7-9 and J usage is TRBJ1-2; tentatively, D is TRBD1 (5 bases). Germline V gene lookup returns CDR1 SEHNR and CDR2 FQNEAQ (reference sequence). V lost 3 bases and J lost 0, with 8 bases in between. The CDR3 totals 14 residues. The chain's CDR3 is CASSLGQPNYGYTF. The CDR3 bases are TGTGCCAGCAGCTTGGGGCAGCCTAACTATGGCTACACCTTC.

The chain couples TRBV6-5 to TRBJ2-1; 9 bases agree with TRBD2. This CDR3 spans 15 amino acids. Germline CDR1 is MNHEY and CDR2 is SVGAGI. V trimming: 6 bases; J trimming: 1 base; junction bases outside the gene matches: 4. The DNA for the CDR3 is TGTGCCAGCAGCTCTAGCGGGGATTCCTACAATGAGCAGTTCTTC. It translates to CASSSSGDSYNEQFF.

This chain uses TRBV7-2 with TRBJ2-7, with 7 bases lining up with TRBD1. Germline V gene lookup returns CDR1 SGHTA and CDR2 FQGNSA. After removal of 5 bases from V and 2 bases from J, the junction contained 9 bases not matched to a gene. CDR3 length: 15 amino acids. CDR3 DNA: TGTGCCAGCAGCGTTAGGGTCACAGGGGCCTACGAGCAGTACTTC. Translation gives CASSVRVTGAYEQYF.

In the case of this clone: At one end, the junction sequence differs from germline, possibly due to a read error. Here the CDR3 DNA reads TGTGCCAGCAGTGGGGAAGGGACAGGGGTCCGGGTGGACTTC. It specifies CASSGEGTGVRVDF. This chain connects TRBV2 to TRBJ2-5; 10 bases are a match to TRBD1. The germline gives CDR1 SNHLY, CDR2 FYNNEI. This CDR3 contains 14 residues.

J is TRBJ2-5 and V is TRBV6-5; tentatively, D is TRBD1 (6 bases). The CDR3 totals 15 residues. With 7 bases removed from V and 7 bases from J, the gap between germline ends came to 22 bases. Germline CDR1 MNHEY, CDR2 SVGAGI. CDR3 sequence: CASTKGTGIDGTQYF. Written as DNA, the CDR3 is TGTGCCAGCACCAAGGGTACAGGGATTGATGGGACCCAGTACTTC.

The chain has TRBV12-3 or TRBV12-4 and TRBJ1-2, with D possibly TRBD1 on 5 matching bases. V dropped 3 bases and J dropped 4 bases, with 9 bases sitting between them. The CDR3 totals 13 residues. The DNA of the CDR3 is TGTGCCAGCAGTTTTGGGGGGACCTATGGCTACACCTTC. This codes for CASSFGGTYGYTF.

This rearrangement joins TRBV7-9 to TRBJ2-2; D gene ambiguous. Trimming took 5 bases from V and 6 from J, leaving 4 bases between them. CDR1 is SEHNR and CDR2 is FQNEAQ in the germline V gene (reference sequence). The CDR3 covers 11 residues. In nucleotides, the CDR3 is TGTGCCAGCAGCCTATCCGGGGAGCTGTTTTTT. This translates into CASSLSGELFF.

This chain links TRBV6-2 or TRBV6-3 with TRBJ1-1; D ambiguous. The CDR3 totals 14 residues. Trimming stripped 0 bases from V and 10 bases from J, with 15 bases between. Germline values: CDR1 MNHEY, CDR2 SVGEGT. CDR3 nucleotide sequence: TGTGCCAGCAGTTACTCGATCCCCTCACCAGGAGCTTTCTTT. Protein sequence: CASSYSIPSPGAFF.

About this clone itself: Other DNA variants within this sample encode the same CDR3. V is TRBV18 and J is TRBJ2-2; 10 bases align to TRBD1. The germline V gene encodes CDR1 KGHSH and CDR2 LQKENI. Losses at the gene ends were 4 bases for V and 3 bases for J; bases not matched to a gene: 2. The CDR3 has 15 residues. CDR3 nucleotides: TGTGCCAGCTCACGGGGGACAGGGGACACCGGGGAGCTGTTTTTT. The encoded protein is CASSRGTGDTGELFF.

Regarding this clone: At the DNA level, this CDR3 is encoded by other sequences in the same sample as well. The CDR3 nucleotides are TGCGCCAGCAGCTTGGTAGGGACAGGGGACTACGAGCAGTACTTC. Translated: CASSLVGTGDYEQYF. The chain carries TRBV5-1 and TRBJ2-7, with 10 positions matching TRBD1. This CDR3 contains 15 residues. V lost 0 bases, J lost 3 bases, and 3 bases stayed unmatched. Germline CDR1 SGHRS, CDR2 YFSETQ.

This clone has only one observation. The chain recombines TRBV7-6 with TRBJ2-1; 15 positions match TRBD2. J was trimmed by 7 bases and V by 5 bases; bases with no gene match: 9. Germline V gene lookup returns CDR1 SGHVS and CDR2 FNYEAQ. This CDR3 comprises 17 residues. The CDR3, as DNA: TGTGCCAGCAGCCCTAGGACTAGCGGGGGGGCCTCAAATGAGCAGTTCTTC. Its protein is CASSPRTSGGASNEQFF.

The V call is TRBV7-6, the J call TRBJ2-5; D unresolved. Looked up from germline, CDR1 is SGHVS and CDR2 is FNYEAQ. This CDR3 comprises 14 residues. Trimming left V 2 bases short and J 2 bases short, with 9 bases between. In DNA, the CDR3 is TGTGCCAGCAGCTTATACCCTAGACAAGAGACCCAGTACTTC. This translates into CASSLYPRQETQYF. The full variable domain, with the rest looked up from reference TRBV7-6 and TRBJ2-5, is GAGVSQSPRYKVTKRGQDVALRCDPISGHVSLYWYRQALGQGPEFLTYFNYEAQQDKSGLPNDRFSAERPEGSISTLTIQRTEQRDSAMYRCASSLYPRQETQYFGPGTRLLVL.

The chain links TRBV2 to TRBJ1-1, with D maybe TRBD1 (5 bases). The CDR3 consists of 13 residues. The germline V and J ends were trimmed by 7 bases and 6 bases, with 15 bases remaining between them. Per germline, CDR1 SNHLY and CDR2 FYNNEI. Here the CDR3 reads CASKELTESEAFF. The CDR3 DNA follows: TGTGCCAGCAAAGAATTGACAGAGTCTGAAGCTTTCTTT. The whole variable domain, filled in from reference TRBV2 and TRBJ1-1, reads EPEVTQTPSHQVTQMGQEVILRCVPISNHLYFYWYRQILGQKVEFLVSFYNNEISEKSEIFDDQFSVERPDGSNFTLKIRSTKLEDSAMYFCASKELTESEAFFGQGTRLTVV.

J is TRBJ1-2 and V is TRBV27; perhaps TRBD1 as D (6 bases). Trimming took off 7 bases at V and 4 bases at J, with 22 bases between the two ends. This CDR3 contains 16 residues. CDR1 is MNHEY, CDR2 SMNVEV, per germline (reference sequence). The CDR3 sequence: CASTSRGGGAIYGYTF. In DNA form, the CDR3 reads TGTGCCAGCACCTCTAGGGGCGGGGGCGCAATCTATGGCTACACCTTC.

The chain employs TRBV28 and TRBJ1-5; 7 bases fit TRBD1. Germline CDR1 and CDR2: MDHEN and SYDVKM. V lost 8 bases and J lost 1; bases outside the gene matches: 8. The CDR3 has 15 residues. Here the CDR3 DNA reads TGTGCCAGCCTCGCAGGGGGGATGAGCAATCAGCCCCAGCATTTT. Translation: CASLAGGMSNQPQHF.

CDR3 amino acids: CASSNTGRTGNGEQYF. DNA of the CDR3: TGTGCCAGCAGCAACACTGGGAGGACAGGGAACGGCGAGCAGTACTTC. The rearrangement links TRBV7-9 to TRBJ2-7; TRBD1 aligns across 8 bases. Losses at the gene ends were 5 bases for V and 6 bases for J; bases not matched to a gene: 15. The length of the CDR3 is 16 residues. CDR1 SEHNR and CDR2 FQNEAQ come from the germline V gene (reference sequence).

The V gene is TRBV5-5, the J gene TRBJ2-7; 8 bases fit TRBD1. V dropped 0 bases and J dropped 2; count of bases not matched to a gene: 7. From germline, CDR1 is SGHKS and CDR2 YYEKEE (reference sequence). The CDR3 consists of 16 residues. CDR3 DNA: TGTGCCAGCAGCTTGGCCGCACAGGGGGTTACCTACGAGCAGTACTTC. It translates to CASSLAAQGVTYEQYF.

The rearrangement links TRBV6-2 or TRBV6-3 to TRBJ1-2, with D possibly TRBD1 on 5 matching bases. The CDR3 runs 14 residues. The V end was cut by 5 bases, the J end by 4 bases, with 14 bases between. The germline V gene encodes CDR1 MNHEY and CDR2 SVGEGT. The CDR3 DNA sequence: TGTGCCAGCAGTCTACCCCCTGGGGCCTATGGCTACACCTTC. Encoded protein: CASSLPPGAYGYTF.

The rearrangement uses TRBV6-7 and TRBJ1-5; D uncertain. TRBV6-7 is an open reading frame whose function is uncertain. Trimming removed 10 bases from V and 5 bases from J, with 6 bases in between. The CDR3 spans 10 residues. The CDR3 DNA is TGTGCCAACACCGATCAGCCCCAGCATTTT. Protein product: CANTDQPQHF.

This chain joins TRBV29-1 and TRBJ1-3; 10 bases agree with TRBD1. Losses at the gene ends were 6 bases for V and 4 bases for J; bases not matched to a gene: 6. The CDR3 contains 14 residues. Germline V gives CDR1 SQVTM, CDR2 ANQGSEA. CDR3 sequence: CSVGTGAGGNTIYF. CDR3 sequence (DNA): TGCAGCGTCGGGACAGGGGCGGGAGGAAACACCATATATTTT.

The rearrangement uses TRBV5-4 and TRBJ2-3, with a tentative D call TRBD1 (5 bases). Trimming took 6 bases from V and 4 from J, leaving 15 bases between them. Germline V CDR1 and CDR2: SGHNT, YYREEE (reference sequence). The CDR3 contains 14 residues. The CDR3 nucleotides read TGTGCCAGCATCCCCAACCAGGGTGCAGATACGCAGTATTTT. Translated: CASIPNQGADTQYF.

The chain couples TRBV9 to TRBJ2-7; TRBD1 aligns across 7 bases. After removal of 2 bases from V and 4 bases from J, the junction contained 3 bases not matched to a gene. CDR3 size: 13 residues. The V gene's germline CDR1 is SGDLS and CDR2 YYNGEE. This chain's CDR3 is CASSVGDSYEQYF. Here the CDR3 DNA reads TGTGCCAGCAGCGTGGGGGACAGTTACGAGCAGTACTTC.

The chain couples TRBV19 to TRBJ1-6, with D unresolved. CDR3 length equals 14 residues. V lost 0 bases to trimming and J lost 9 bases, with 9 bases between them. CDR1 is LNHDA and CDR2 is SQIVND in the germline V gene (reference sequence). CDR3 sequence (DNA): TGTGCCAGTAGTATAGATCTCTTCAGTTCACCCCTCCACTTT. Translation gives CASSIDLFSSPLHF.

This clone was recorded once. J is TRBJ1-5 and V is TRBV19; D not resolved. The CDR3 loop spans 15 amino acids. Germline V gene lookup returns CDR1 LNHDA and CDR2 SQIVND (reference sequence). Trimming removed 5 bases from V and 0 bases from J, with 11 bases in between. In nucleotides, the CDR3 is TGTGCCAGTAGTGTCCGTCTTTATAGCAATCAGCCCCAGCATTTT. Protein product: CASSVRLYSNQPQHF.

The chain couples TRBV9 to TRBJ1-6; the D is unclear. The CDR3 is made up of 15 amino acids. V gave up 3 bases and J gave up 10 bases, with 17 bases separating them. From germline, CDR1 is SGDLS and CDR2 YYNGEE. The CDR3 reads CASSAQPEGGSPLHF. CDR3 nucleotide sequence: TGTGCCAGCAGCGCCCAACCGGAGGGTGGATCACCCCTCCACTTT.

The chain is built from TRBV29-1 and TRBJ2-3; 11 bases map to TRBD1. J lost 3 bases, V lost 6 bases, and 2 bases had no gene match. Per germline, CDR1 SQVTM and CDR2 ANQGSEA. This CDR3 comprises 13 residues. The CDR3 reads CSVRDRGTDTQYF. For the CDR3, the DNA is TGCAGCGTCCGGGACAGGGGGACAGATACGCAGTATTTT.

This clone was counted once. The genes are TRBV2 and TRBJ2-7; TRBD1 is a possible D gene (6 bases). Germline V lookup: CDR1 SNHLY, CDR2 FYNNEI. This CDR3 spans 14 amino acids. The V and J ends lost 5 bases and 7 bases respectively, with 18 bases between them. The CDR3 nucleotides read TGTGCCAGCAGTTCGGGACACCCCCCGGGGGAGCAGTACTTC. Its translation is CASSSGHPPGEQYF.